Included here is one T cell receptor beta chain sequence, with context. Its antigen is still unknown. The CDR3 is 14 amino acids. The V end lost 9 bases, the J end lost 5 bases, and 16 bases lay between the germline ends. This sample is drawn from a study of Ad26.COV2.S vaccination and SARS-CoV-2 variants. Whole-study context: Ad26.COV2.S arm of COV1001 included the donor. Ad26.COV2.S given intramuscularly, once or twice 56 days apart.

As to treatment: about 20 received Ad26.COV2.S at low or high dose, single or two shots; 5 received placebo; per-sample allocation not given. Material that was analyzed had been drawn on day 63 after the first vaccine or placebo injection. General study points: An underestimation of total T cell responses may have resulted from the TCR breadth and depth analyses. Spike-specific TCR breadth ran higher among vaccine recipients than placebo recipients.

Using immunoSEQ multiplex PCR, the repertoire was profiled, and TCRdb retains in-frame clones only, with some absent. The repertoire has 510,000 or so clones, approximately 88% of them found once; the top ten carry about 13%. This chain connects TRBV23-1 to TRBJ2-2; a weak D match, TRBD1 (6 bases). TRBV23-1 has ORF status, its function being uncertain. Sample: peripheral blood, taken in a trial of Ad26.COV2.S vaccine versus placebo. This TCR came from a person between 18 and 65 years old who received the Ad26.COV2.S COVID-19 vaccine or a placebo. CDR3 residues: CASTHRVGTGELFF. Written as DNA, the CDR3 is TGCGCCAGTACCCACAGGGTGGGTACCGGGGAGCTGTTTTTT.